The clone carrying this T cell receptor (beta chain) was counted a single time. With 0 bases removed from V and 0 bases from J, the gap between germline ends came to 8 bases. The germline V gene encodes CDR1 SGDLS and CDR2 YYNGEE. The CDR3 covers 15 residues. The entry originates in a study of T cell responses to AZD1222 COVID-19 vaccine. Sequencing was performed with immunoSEQ multiplex PCR; in TCRdb, only in-frame clones are kept and a portion is missing. The sample includes about 48,000 clones, just over 85% of them seen just once. This receptor was identified in an adult who received the AZD1222 COVID-19 vaccine. The sample here was peripheral blood, taken 28 days after the second AZD1222 dose. The J gene is TRBJ2-3, the V gene TRBV9; D is perhaps TRBD1 or TRBD2 (5 bases each). The CDR3 DNA is TGTGCCAGCAGCGTAGGGGGGATTAGCACAGATACGCAGTATTTT. It translates to CASSVGGISTDTQYF.